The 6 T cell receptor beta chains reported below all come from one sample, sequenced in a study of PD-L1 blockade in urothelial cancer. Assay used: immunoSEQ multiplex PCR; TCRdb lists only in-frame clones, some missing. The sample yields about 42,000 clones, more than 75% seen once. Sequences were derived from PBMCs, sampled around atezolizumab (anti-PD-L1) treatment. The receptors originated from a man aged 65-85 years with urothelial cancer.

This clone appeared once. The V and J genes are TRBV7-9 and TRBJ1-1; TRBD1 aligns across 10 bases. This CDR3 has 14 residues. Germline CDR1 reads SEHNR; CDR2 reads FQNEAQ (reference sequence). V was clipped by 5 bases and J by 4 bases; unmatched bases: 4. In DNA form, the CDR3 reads TGTGCCAGCAGCCCGACAGGGGGCATCACTGAAGCTTTCTTT. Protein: CASSPTGGITEAFF.

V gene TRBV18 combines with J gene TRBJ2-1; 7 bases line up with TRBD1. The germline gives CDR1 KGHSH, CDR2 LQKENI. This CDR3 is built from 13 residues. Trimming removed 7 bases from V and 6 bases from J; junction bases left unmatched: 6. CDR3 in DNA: TGTGCCAGCTTTCCGGACAGGCCCAATGAGCAGTTCTTC. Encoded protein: CASFPDRPNEQFF. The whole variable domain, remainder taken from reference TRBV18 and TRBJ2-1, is NAGVMQNPRHLVRRRGQEARLRCSPMKGHSHVYWYRQLPEEGLKFMVYLQKENIIDESGMPKERFSAEFPKEGPSILRIQQVVRGDSAAYFCASFPDRPNEQFFGPGTRLTVL.

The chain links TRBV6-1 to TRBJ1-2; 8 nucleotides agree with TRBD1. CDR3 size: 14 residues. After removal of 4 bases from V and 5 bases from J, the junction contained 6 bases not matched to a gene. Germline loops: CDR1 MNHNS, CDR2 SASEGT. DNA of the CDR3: TGTGCCAGCAGTGCTGGACAGGGAGGTTATGGCTACACCTTC. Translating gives CASSAGQGGYGYTF.

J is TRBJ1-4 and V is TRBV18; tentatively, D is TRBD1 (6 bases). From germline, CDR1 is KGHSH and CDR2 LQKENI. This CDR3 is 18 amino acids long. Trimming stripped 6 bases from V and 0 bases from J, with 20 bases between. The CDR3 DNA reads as TGTGCCAGCTCTCTCAGAAGGCAGGGGCCCACAACTAATGAAAAACTGTTTTTT. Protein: CASSLRRQGPTTNEKLFF.

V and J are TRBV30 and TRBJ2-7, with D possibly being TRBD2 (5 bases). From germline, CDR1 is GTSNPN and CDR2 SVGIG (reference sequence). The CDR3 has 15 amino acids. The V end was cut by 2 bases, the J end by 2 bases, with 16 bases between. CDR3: CAWSPLSGNTYEQYF. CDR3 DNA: TGTGCCTGGAGTCCCTTATCCGGGAATACCTACGAGCAGTACTTC. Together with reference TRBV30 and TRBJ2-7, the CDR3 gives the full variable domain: SQTIHQWPATLVQPVGSPLSLECTVEGTSNPNLYWYRQAAGRGLQLLFYSVGIGQISSEVPQNLSASRPQDRQFILSSKKLLLSDSGFYLCAWSPLSGNTYEQYFGPGTRLTVT.

The CDR3 loop is CASSFGGAATQYF. The CDR3 DNA follows: TGTGCCAGCAGTTTTGGCGGGGCAGCTACGCAGTATTTT. The chain employs TRBV27 and TRBJ2-3, with D possibly TRBD2 on 6 matching bases. The CDR3 extends over 13 amino acids. Trimming left V 3 bases short and J 8 bases short, with 12 bases between. Germline V lookup: CDR1 MNHEY, CDR2 SMNVEV (reference sequence).